This TCR beta chain was sequenced during a study of cytomegalovirus exposure and HLA in healthy donors. Study as a whole: The 120 validation repertoires were produced on the same platform as the roughly 660 repertoires of the first cohort. This was reported in a later analysis. Findings of the study overall: Cytomegalovirus association was listed for under 200 TCR beta chains.

The table came from immunoSEQ multiplex PCR; TCRdb's copy has only in-frame clones and leaves some out. Of about 130,000 clones in the sample, 85% to 90% are singletons; the top ten hold 1.4%. The V and J ends lost 2 bases and 4 bases, in that order; junction bases with no gene match: 7. The CDR3 sequence is 16 residues long. Germline CDR1 and CDR2: SGHDN and FVKESK. Concerning this clone itself: Its antigen is unknown.

The sample comprised PBMCs. This chain links TRBV14 with TRBJ2-7, with 11 positions matching TRBD2. This TCR came from a man under 40 in good health and CMV-seronegative. CDR3 in amino acids: CASSQYSSGGFYEQYF. The CDR3 DNA reads TGTGCCAGCAGCCAATACTCTAGCGGGGGGTTTTACGAGCAGTACTTC.